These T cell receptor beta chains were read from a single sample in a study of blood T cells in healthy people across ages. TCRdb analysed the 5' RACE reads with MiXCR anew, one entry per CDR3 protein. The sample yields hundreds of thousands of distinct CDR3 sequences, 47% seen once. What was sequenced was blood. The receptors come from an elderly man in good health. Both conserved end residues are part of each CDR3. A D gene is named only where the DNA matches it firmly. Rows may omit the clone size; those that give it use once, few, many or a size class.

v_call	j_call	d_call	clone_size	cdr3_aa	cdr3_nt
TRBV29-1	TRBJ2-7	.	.	CSVDGARGGHEQYF	TGCAGCGTTGATGGGGCCAGGGGGGGCCACGAGCAGTACTTC
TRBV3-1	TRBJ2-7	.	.	CASSQGTGGSSYEQYF	TGTGCCAGCAGCCAAGGAACTGGCGGGTCGTCCTACGAGCAGTACTTC
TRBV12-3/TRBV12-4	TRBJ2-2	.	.	CASRPQGSGELFF	TGTGCCAGCAGGCCGCAGGGTTCCGGGGAGCTGTTTTTT
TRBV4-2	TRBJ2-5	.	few	CASSPDWGSPQETQYF	TGTGCCAGCAGCCCTGATTGGGGGTCTCCCCAAGAGACCCAGTACTTC
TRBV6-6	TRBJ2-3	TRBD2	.	CASSYSRAGGSTDTQYF	TGTGCCAGCAGTTACTCGAGAGCGGGGGGCAGCACAGATACGCAGTATTTT
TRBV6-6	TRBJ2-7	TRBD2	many	CASSYGTSGSEQYF	TGTGCCAGCAGTTACGGGACTAGCGGGAGCGAGCAGTACTTC
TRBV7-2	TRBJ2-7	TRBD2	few	CASSSTGGFHSYEQYF	TGTGCCAGCAGCTCTACGGGGGGGTTCCACTCCTACGAGCAGTACTTC
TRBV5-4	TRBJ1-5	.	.	CASSPDMKYQPQHF	TGTGCCAGCAGCCCCGACATGAAATATCAGCCCCAGCATTTT
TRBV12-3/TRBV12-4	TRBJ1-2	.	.	CASSLSGTALGGYTF	TGTGCCAGCAGTTTATCAGGGACGGCGCTCGGGGGCTACACCTTC
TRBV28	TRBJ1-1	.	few	CASTHWRGQPLNTEAFF	TGTGCCAGCACCCATTGGCGAGGTCAACCTCTGAACACTGAAGCTTTCTTT
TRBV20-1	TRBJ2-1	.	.	CSANSVGGGKRRNEQFF	TGCAGTGCTAATTCCGTGGGAGGGGGTAAACGGAGGAATGAGCAGTTCTTC
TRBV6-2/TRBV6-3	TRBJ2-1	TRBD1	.	CASSMTGDATGEQFF	TGTGCCAGCAGCATGACAGGGGACGCGACGGGTGAGCAGTTCTTC
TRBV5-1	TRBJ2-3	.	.	CASKPTPGSGNTQYF	TGCGCCAGCAAACCAACCCCAGGTAGCGGCAATACGCAGTATTTT
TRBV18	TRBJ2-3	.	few	CASSPETNTDTQYF	TGTGCCAGCTCACCGGAGACTAACACAGATACGCAGTATTTT
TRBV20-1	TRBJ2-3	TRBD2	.	CSAIDRGLAGTDTQYF	TGCAGTGCTATAGACCGAGGACTAGCGGGCACAGATACGCAGTATTTT
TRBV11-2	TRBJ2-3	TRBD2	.	CASSARAGYAYF	TGTGCCAGCAGCGCCCGAGCGGGATACGCGTATTTT
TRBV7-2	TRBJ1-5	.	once	CASSLAGGKQPQHF	TGTGCCAGCAGCTTAGCCGGGGGAAAGCAGCCCCAGCATTTT
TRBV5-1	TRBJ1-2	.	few	CASSWGAGDGYTF	TGCGCCAGCAGCTGGGGCGCGGGGGACGGCTACACCTTC
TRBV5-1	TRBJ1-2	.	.	CASRASRDYYGYTF	TGCGCCAGCAGGGCTTCTAGAGATTACTATGGCTACACCTTC
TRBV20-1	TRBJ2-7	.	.	CSASDTQGVGEQYF	TGCAGTGCTAGCGATACCCAGGGAGTCGGCGAGCAGTACTTC
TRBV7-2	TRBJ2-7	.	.	CASSPDGTAYEQYF	TGTGCCAGCAGCCCGGACGGGACCGCCTACGAGCAGTACTTC
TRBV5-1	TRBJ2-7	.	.	CATQKEIGYYEQYF	TGCGCCACCCAAAAAGAAATAGGGTACTACGAGCAGTACTTC
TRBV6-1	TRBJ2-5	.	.	CASSERGGQETQYF	TGTGCCAGCAGTGAACGGGGCGGGCAAGAGACCCAGTACTTC
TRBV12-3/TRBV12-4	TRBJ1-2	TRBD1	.	CASSFGRGQDYGYTF	TGTGCCAGCAGTTTTGGGAGGGGACAGGACTATGGCTACACCTTC
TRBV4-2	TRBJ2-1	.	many	CASSQDPSETEQFF	TGTGCCAGCAGCCAAGATCCTAGCGAGACGGAGCAGTTCTTC
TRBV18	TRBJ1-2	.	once	CASSPYRDAGYTF	TGTGCCAGCTCACCCTACCGGGACGCCGGCTACACCTTC
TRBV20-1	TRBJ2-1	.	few	CSAFVSYNEQFF	TGCAGTGCATTTGTCTCCTACAATGAGCAGTTCTTC
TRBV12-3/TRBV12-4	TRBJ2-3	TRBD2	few	CASSSGTSGGASTQYF	TGTGCCAGCAGTTCTGGGACTAGCGGGGGAGCATCTACGCAGTATTTT
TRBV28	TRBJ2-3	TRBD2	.	CASSLWGGLSGFNTQYF	TGTGCCAGCAGTTTATGGGGGGGACTATCGGGGTTCAATACGCAGTATTTT
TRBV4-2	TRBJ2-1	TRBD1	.	CASSRQGPDYNEQFF	TGTGCCAGCAGCAGACAGGGGCCCGACTACAATGAGCAGTTCTTC
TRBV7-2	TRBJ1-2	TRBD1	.	CASSRVTGGASYGYTF	TGTGCCAGCAGCCGAGTGACAGGGGGCGCTTCCTATGGCTACACCTTC
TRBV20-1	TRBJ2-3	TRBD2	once	CSARDPRLAGYTDAQYF	TGCAGTGCTAGAGATCCCAGGTTAGCGGGGTACACAGATGCGCAGTATTTT
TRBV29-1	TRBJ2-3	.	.	CSVDNRGEDTQYF	TGCAGCGTTGATAATAGGGGAGAGGATACGCAGTATTTT
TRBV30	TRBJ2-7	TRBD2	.	CAWSPGLAGGGEQYF	TGTGCCTGGAGCCCTGGACTAGCGGGAGGTGGCGAGCAGTACTTC
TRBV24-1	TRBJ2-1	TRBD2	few	CATSESSTSGGANEQFF	TGTGCCACCAGTGAGTCCTCCACTAGCGGGGGGGCGAATGAGCAGTTCTTC
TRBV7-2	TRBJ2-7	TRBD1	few	CASSTGTGATYEQYF	TGTGCCAGCAGCACCGGGACAGGGGCTACCTACGAGCAGTACTTC
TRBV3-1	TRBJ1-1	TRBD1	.	CASSQRPGQQNTEAFF	TGTGCCAGCAGCCAACGACCGGGACAGCAGAACACTGAAGCTTTCTTT
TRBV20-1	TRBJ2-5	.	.	CSASSSYKETQYF	TGCAGTGCTAGTAGTTCCTATAAAGAGACCCAGTACTTC
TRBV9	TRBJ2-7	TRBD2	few	CASSPSSGISYEQYF	TGTGCCAGCAGCCCCTCAAGCGGGATCTCCTACGAGCAGTACTTC
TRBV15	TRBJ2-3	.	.	CATSKDTPGFTDTQYF	TGTGCCACCAGCAAAGACACCCCGGGATTCACAGATACGCAGTATTTT
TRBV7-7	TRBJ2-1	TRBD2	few	CASSPVAGAYGEQFF	TGTGCTAGCAGCCCCGTAGCGGGAGCCTATGGTGAGCAGTTCTTC
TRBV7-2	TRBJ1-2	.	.	CASSRSGYGYTF	TGTGCCAGCAGCCGCTCTGGCTATGGCTACACCTTC
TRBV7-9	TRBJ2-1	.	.	CASSLERHGRYNEQFF	TGTGCCAGCAGCTTAGAGAGGCACGGCCGCTACAATGAGCAGTTCTTC
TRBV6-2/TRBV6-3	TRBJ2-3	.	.	CASSAYRGATDTQYF	TGTGCCAGCAGTGCTTATCGGGGTGCCACAGATACGCAGTATTTT
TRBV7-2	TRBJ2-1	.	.	CASSLVGPLETGIRKFF	TGTGCCAGCAGCTTAGTCGGGCCCCTCGAGACCGGTATAAGGAAGTTCTTC